The present TCR beta chain was sequenced within a study of CD8+ T cells in alopecia areata. Study-wide points: Lesional scalp displayed greater clonality than normal scalp, most notably in alopecia totalis/universalis. While patients received tofacitinib, many expanded lesional clones remained present in scalp and blood.

Treatment: oral pan-JAK inhibitor, 5-10 mg twice daily. Samples from alopecia areata patients were lesional scalp punch biopsies and peripheral blood. Details on this clone: Its cognate antigen is unknown.

As the sequencing template, cDNA was produced by extracting RNA and reverse transcribing it. Clones were sequenced by immunoSEQ multiplex PCR, and TCRdb holds only the in-frame ones, with some missing. The table records approximately 210,000 clones, approximately 72% of them present only once. The source was CD4+ T cells sorted from blood, collected between weeks 44 and 45, from a patient treated with tofacitinib. The clonotype comes from a human donor with alopecia areata.

CDR3 nucleotides: TGTGCCTGGAGTGTACTAGAGGAAGCTTTCTTT. Protein sequence: CAWSVLEEAFF. The chain carries TRBV30 and TRBJ1-1; unclear D gene. The germline V gene encodes CDR1 GTSNPN and CDR2 SVGIG (reference sequence). V lost 0 bases, J lost 8 bases, and 7 bases lay in between. CDR3 length equals 11 residues.